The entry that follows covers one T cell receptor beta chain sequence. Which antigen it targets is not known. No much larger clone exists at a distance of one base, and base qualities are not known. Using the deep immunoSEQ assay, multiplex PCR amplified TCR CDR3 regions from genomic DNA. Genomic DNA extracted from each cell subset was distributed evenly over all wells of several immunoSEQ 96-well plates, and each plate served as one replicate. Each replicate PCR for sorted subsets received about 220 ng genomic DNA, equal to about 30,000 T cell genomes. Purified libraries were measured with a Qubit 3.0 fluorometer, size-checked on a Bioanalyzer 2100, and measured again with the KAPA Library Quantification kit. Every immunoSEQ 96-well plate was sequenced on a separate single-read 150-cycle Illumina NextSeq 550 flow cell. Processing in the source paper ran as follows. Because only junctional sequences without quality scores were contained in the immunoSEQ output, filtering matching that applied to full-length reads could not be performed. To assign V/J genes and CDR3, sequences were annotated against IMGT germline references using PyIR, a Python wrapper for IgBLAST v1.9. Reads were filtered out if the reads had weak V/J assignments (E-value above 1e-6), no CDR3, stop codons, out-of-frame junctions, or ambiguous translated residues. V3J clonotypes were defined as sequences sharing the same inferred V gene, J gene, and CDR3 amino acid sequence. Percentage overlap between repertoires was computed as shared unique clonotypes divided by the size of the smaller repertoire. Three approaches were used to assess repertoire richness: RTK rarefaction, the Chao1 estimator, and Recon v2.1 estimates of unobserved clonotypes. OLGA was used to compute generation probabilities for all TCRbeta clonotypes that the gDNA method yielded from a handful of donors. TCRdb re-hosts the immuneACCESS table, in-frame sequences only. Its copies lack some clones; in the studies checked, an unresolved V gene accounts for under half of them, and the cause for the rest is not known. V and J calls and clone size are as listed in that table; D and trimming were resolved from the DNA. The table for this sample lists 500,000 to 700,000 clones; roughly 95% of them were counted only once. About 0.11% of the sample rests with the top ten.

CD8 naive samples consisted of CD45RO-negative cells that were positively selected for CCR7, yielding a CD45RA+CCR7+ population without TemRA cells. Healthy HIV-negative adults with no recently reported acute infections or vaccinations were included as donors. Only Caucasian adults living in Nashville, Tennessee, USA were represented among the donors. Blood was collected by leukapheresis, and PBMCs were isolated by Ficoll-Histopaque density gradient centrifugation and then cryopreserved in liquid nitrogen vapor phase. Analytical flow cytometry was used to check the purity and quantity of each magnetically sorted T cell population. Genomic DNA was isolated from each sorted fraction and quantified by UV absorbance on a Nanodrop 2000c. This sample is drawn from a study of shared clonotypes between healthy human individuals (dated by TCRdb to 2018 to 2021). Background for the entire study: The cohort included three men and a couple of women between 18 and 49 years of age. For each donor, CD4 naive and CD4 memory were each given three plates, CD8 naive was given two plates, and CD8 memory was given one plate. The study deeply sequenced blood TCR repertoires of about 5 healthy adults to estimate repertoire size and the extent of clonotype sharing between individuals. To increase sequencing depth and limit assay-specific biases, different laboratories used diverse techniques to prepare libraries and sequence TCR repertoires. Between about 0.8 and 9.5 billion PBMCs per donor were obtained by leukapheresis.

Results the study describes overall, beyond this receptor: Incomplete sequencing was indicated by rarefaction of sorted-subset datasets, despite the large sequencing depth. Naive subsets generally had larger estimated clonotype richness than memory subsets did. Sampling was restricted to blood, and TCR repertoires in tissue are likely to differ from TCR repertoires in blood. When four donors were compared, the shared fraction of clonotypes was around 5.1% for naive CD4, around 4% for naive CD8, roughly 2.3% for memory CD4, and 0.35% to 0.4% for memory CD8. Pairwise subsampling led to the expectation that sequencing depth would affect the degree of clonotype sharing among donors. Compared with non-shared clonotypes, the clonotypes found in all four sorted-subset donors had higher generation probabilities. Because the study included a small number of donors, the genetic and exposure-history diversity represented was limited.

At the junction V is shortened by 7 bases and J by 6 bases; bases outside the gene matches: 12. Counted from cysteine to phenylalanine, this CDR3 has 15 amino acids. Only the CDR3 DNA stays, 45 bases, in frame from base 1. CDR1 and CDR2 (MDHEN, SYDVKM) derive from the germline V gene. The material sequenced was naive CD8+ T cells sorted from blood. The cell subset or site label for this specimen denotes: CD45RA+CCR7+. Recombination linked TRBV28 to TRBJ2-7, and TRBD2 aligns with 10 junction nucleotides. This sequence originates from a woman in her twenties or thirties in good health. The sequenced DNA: TGTGCCAGCACCGAGGGGGCTAGCGGGAGTGGCGAGCAGTACTTC. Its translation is CASTEGASGSGEQYF.